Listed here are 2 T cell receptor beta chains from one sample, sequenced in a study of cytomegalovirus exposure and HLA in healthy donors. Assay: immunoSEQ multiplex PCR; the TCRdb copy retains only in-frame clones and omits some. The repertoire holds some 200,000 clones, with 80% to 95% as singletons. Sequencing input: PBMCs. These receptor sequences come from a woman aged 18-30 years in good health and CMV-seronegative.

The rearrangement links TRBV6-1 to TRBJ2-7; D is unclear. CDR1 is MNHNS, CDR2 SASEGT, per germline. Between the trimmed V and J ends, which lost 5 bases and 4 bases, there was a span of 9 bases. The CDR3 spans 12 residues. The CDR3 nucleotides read TGTGCCAGCAGTCCACAGCAGTACGAGCAGTACTTC. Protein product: CASSPQQYEQYF.

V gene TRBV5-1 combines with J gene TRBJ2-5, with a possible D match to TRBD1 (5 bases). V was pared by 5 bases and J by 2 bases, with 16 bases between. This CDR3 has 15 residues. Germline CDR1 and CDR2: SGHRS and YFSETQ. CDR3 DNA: TGCGCCAGCAGTCCCAGGGCCCATAAACAAGAGACCCAGTACTTC. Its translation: CASSPRAHKQETQYF.